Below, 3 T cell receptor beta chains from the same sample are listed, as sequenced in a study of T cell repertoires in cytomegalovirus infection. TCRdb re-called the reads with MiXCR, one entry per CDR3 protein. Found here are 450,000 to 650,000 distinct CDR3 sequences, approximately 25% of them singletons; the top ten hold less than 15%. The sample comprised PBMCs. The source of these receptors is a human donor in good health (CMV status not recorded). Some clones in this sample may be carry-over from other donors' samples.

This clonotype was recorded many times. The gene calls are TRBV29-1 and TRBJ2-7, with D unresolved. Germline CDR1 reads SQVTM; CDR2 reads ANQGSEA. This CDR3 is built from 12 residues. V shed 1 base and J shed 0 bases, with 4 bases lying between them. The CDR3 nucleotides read TGCAGCGTTGAAGCCGACTCCTACGAGCAGTACTTC. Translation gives CSVEADSYEQYF.

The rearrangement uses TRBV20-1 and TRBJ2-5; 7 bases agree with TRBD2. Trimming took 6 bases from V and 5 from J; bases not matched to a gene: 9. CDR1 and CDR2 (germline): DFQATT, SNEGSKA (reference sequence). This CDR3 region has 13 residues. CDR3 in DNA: TGCAGTGCCTATTCCGGGCGGGAGGAGACCCAGTACTTC. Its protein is CSAYSGREETQYF.

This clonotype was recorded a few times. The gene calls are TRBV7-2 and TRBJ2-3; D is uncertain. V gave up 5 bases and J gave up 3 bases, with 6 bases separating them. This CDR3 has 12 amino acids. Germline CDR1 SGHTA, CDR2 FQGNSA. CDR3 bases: TGTGCCAGCAGCCAGTATACAGATACGCAGTATTTT. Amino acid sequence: CASSQYTDTQYF.